Listed below are T cell receptor beta chains from one sample, sequenced in a study of technical replicates of blood from a handful of donors. The data were produced by immunoSEQ multiplex PCR, yet TCRdb's version contains in-frame clones alone and is incomplete. The sample yields 65,000 to 90,000 clones, 93% seen once. The sample consisted of T cells isolated from PBMCs. The receptors were sampled from a human donor in good health. The CDR3 runs from the conserved cysteine through the conserved F or W. A D gene is named only where the DNA matches it firmly. Clone sizes are given selectively: once, few, many, or a class where the clone is expanded.

v_call: TRBV6-1
d_call: TRBD2
clone_size: NA
j_call: TRBJ2-2
cdr3_aa: CASRIAGVPGELFF
cdr3_nt: TGTGCCAGCAGAATAGCGGGAGTTCCCGGGGAGCTGTTTTTT

v_call: TRBV2
d_call: NA
clone_size: NA
j_call: TRBJ2-3
cdr3_aa: CASKDRRLLDTQYF
cdr3_nt: TGTGCCAGCAAAGACAGGAGATTACTGGATACGCAGTATTTT

v_call: TRBV9
d_call: TRBD1
clone_size: once
j_call: TRBJ2-6
cdr3_aa: CASSVWRDRGTGANVLTF
cdr3_nt: TGTGCCAGCAGCGTCTGGCGGGACAGGGGGACTGGGGCCAACGTCCTGACTTTC

v_call: TRBV7-9
d_call: TRBD1
clone_size: NA
j_call: TRBJ1-2
cdr3_aa: CASSPGQGRGHYGYTF
cdr3_nt: TGTGCCAGCAGCCCCGGACAGGGAAGGGGGCACTATGGCTACACCTTC

v_call: TRBV6-5
d_call: NA
clone_size: NA
j_call: TRBJ2-7
cdr3_aa: CASSYLGGEQYF
cdr3_nt: TGTGCCAGCAGTTACTTAGGGGGCGAGCAGTACTTC

v_call: TRBV4-1
d_call: NA
clone_size: NA
j_call: TRBJ2-1
cdr3_aa: CASSQGRGKQFF
cdr3_nt: TGCGCCAGCAGCCAAGGCCGGGGGAAGCAGTTCTTC

v_call: TRBV11-2
d_call: TRBD2
clone_size: NA
j_call: TRBJ2-2
cdr3_aa: CASSPGLARTGELFF
cdr3_nt: TGTGCCAGCAGCCCGGGACTAGCCCGGACAGGGGAGCTGTTTTTT

v_call: TRBV18
d_call: TRBD2
clone_size: NA
j_call: TRBJ2-7
cdr3_aa: CASSLNSGTSGYEQYF
cdr3_nt: TGTGCCAGCTCACTGAACTCCGGGACTAGCGGCTACGAGCAGTACTTC

v_call: TRBV6-1
d_call: NA
clone_size: NA
j_call: TRBJ1-2
cdr3_aa: CASSEGFKGMLYGYTF
cdr3_nt: TGTGCCAGCAGTGAAGGATTTAAGGGGATGCTCTATGGCTACACCTTC

v_call: TRBV27
d_call: TRBD1
clone_size: NA
j_call: TRBJ2-7
cdr3_aa: CASSSLRDRDYEQYF
cdr3_nt: TGTGCCAGCAGTTCCCTACGGGACAGAGACTACGAGCAGTACTTC

v_call: TRBV11-2
d_call: TRBD2
clone_size: NA
j_call: TRBJ2-1
cdr3_aa: CASSLVLAGAYSYNEQFF
cdr3_nt: TGTGCCAGCAGCTTAGTACTAGCGGGGGCCTACTCCTACAATGAGCAGTTCTTC

v_call: TRBV11-3
d_call: TRBD1
clone_size: NA
j_call: TRBJ1-1
cdr3_aa: CASSITGVGTEAFF
cdr3_nt: TGTGCCAGCAGTATTACAGGGGTAGGCACTGAAGCTTTCTTT

v_call: TRBV6-1
d_call: NA
clone_size: NA
j_call: TRBJ2-7
cdr3_aa: CASRDSYEQYF
cdr3_nt: TGTGCCAGCAGGGACAGCTACGAGCAGTACTTC

v_call: TRBV15
d_call: TRBD1
clone_size: NA
j_call: TRBJ2-5
cdr3_aa: CATSTGGVETQYF
cdr3_nt: TGTGCCACCAGCACAGGGGGCGTCGAGACCCAGTACTTC

v_call: TRBV30
d_call: NA
clone_size: NA
j_call: TRBJ1-2
cdr3_aa: CAWSGGGPLYTF
cdr3_nt: TGTGCCTGGAGTGGGGGGGGACCTCTCTACACCTTC

v_call: TRBV7-6
d_call: NA
clone_size: NA
j_call: TRBJ2-7
cdr3_aa: CASSLLIDSSYEQYF
cdr3_nt: TGTGCCAGCAGCTTATTAATCGACAGTTCCTACGAGCAGTACTTC